This T cell receptor beta chain was recorded in a study of CD8 T cells in ankylosing spondylitis. Points from the study as a whole: CD8+ cells made up the disease-linked clones, which were relatively rare in peripheral blood. Disease-associated clones were reportedly significantly overrepresented in matched ankylosing spondylitis synovial fluid. In ankylosing spondylitis blood, a motif of roughly eight highly homologous TCR beta variants appeared characteristic.

This clonotype was detected only a few times. Antigen unknown. CDR3 length: 13 residues. Trimming removed 7 bases at V and 2 bases at J, with 12 bases between. The germline V gene encodes CDR1 MNHEY and CDR2 SMNVEV (reference sequence). TCRdb redid the calling of the 5' RACE reads with MiXCR, one entry per CDR3 protein. The data show 800,000 to 900,000 distinct CDR3 sequences, with 12% seen just once and approximately 0.51% held by the top ten. The sequence was obtained from a male donor with ankylosing spondylitis. V is TRBV27 and J is TRBJ2-7; perhaps TRBD1 as D (6 bases). The sample taken for sequencing was blood, either unsorted or a sorted T cell fraction (not recorded which). CDR3 residues: CASTQTGTYEQYF. The DNA for the CDR3 is TGTGCCAGCACACAAACAGGGACCTACGAGCAGTACTTC.